This paragraph covers one TCR beta chain sequence. The data derive from a study of blood T cell repertoires in COVID-19. Across the whole study: COVID-19 samples from acute and convalescent phases originated in the United States, Italy and Spain. The cDNA or gDNA used as material had been derived from T cells, B-cell-depleted T cells, or PBMCs.

In the study's own analysis: Reference gene primer amplification gave nucleated cell count estimates. Sequencing used immunoSEQ multiplex PCR; TCRdb keeps in-frame clones, though not all of them. That table is the source of V, J and clone size, and D and trimming were worked out from the DNA. The data hold roughly 56,000 clones, with around 86% observed a single time. Germline CDR1 SGHAT, CDR2 FQNNGV. The CDR3 length is 14 residues. The trim removed 5 bases at V and 4 bases at J, leaving 7 bases unmatched. The sample was peripheral blood. This receptor was obtained from a human donor in a cohort sampled during active COVID-19. The chain joins TRBV11-2 to TRBJ2-7; 8 bases are a match to TRBD2. CDR3 protein: CASSDWTSKYEQYF. In DNA form, the CDR3 reads TGTGCCAGCAGCGACTGGACTAGCAAATACGAGCAGTACTTC.